This TCR beta chain was sequenced during a study of T cell responses to AZD1222 COVID-19 vaccine. Study-level points and caveats: The CD4 TCRs associated with vaccination extended across spike and predominated at 160-218 and 743-854. Baseline seropositivity occurred in only a handful of AZD1222 recipients.

About this clone itself: Its antigen is still unknown.

Only in-frame clones appear in the TCRdb table, and some are missing; sequencing was by immunoSEQ multiplex PCR. The table lists tens of thousands of clones, under 95% of them singletons. Germline assignment: CDR1 DFQATT and CDR2 SNEGSKA (reference sequence). With 3 bases removed from V and 6 bases from J, the gap between germline ends came to 14 bases. The CDR3 has 14 residues. V gene TRBV20-1 combines with J gene TRBJ1-4; no clear D gene. This specimen was peripheral blood, taken on day 0 of MenACWY control vaccination. The TCR originated in an adult in good health. CDR3 sequence: CSASRASSDEKLFF. The CDR3 DNA sequence: TGCAGTGCTAGTCGGGCGAGTTCGGATGAAAAACTGTTTTTT.